This TCR beta chain appears in the sequencing data of a study of cytomegalovirus exposure and HLA in healthy donors. General study results and limits: Under in vitro conditions, three CMV-associated chains were confirmed as specific for CMV antigens. It was reported that the classifier diagnosed cytomegalovirus status with high specificity and sensitivity in both the original and validation cohorts.

This clone was detected a few times. Its antigen is unidentified. PCR amplification relied on 60 Vbeta primers (plus 13 Jbeta primers). Profiled with immunoSEQ multiplex PCR; TCRdb holds only in-frame clones, not every one. The sample records some 100,000 clones, 70% being singletons. The TCR comes from a woman between 45 and 65 years old in good health and CMV-seropositive. Material for sequencing was PBMCs.

The CDR3 protein is CASRRDTGTYEQYF. CDR3 nucleotides: TGCGCCAGCAGAAGGGACACCGGAACCTACGAGCAGTACTTC. V gene TRBV5-1 combines with J gene TRBJ2-7; a possible D gene is TRBD1 (6 bases). CDR1 SGHRS and CDR2 YFSETQ come from the germline V gene. The length of the CDR3 is 14 residues. V was clipped by 5 bases and J by 2 bases, with 14 bases between them.